The source of this TCR beta chain is a study of T cell responses to AZD1222 COVID-19 vaccine. Study summary: Second-dose intervals of approximately 4 or approximately 12 weeks were pooled.

Only in-frame clones appear in the TCRdb table, and some are missing; sequencing was by immunoSEQ multiplex PCR. The sample has 120,000 to 150,000 clones; 80% to 90% are singletons. V was shortened by 5 bases and J by 2 bases, with 7 bases between the two germline ends. This CDR3 region has 12 residues. Germline-derived CDR1 and CDR2 are LNHDA and SQIVND (reference sequence). Study conclusions and caveats: The donor cohort was predominantly white British with a female majority, and clonal diversity may have been underestimated. Repertoire samples came only from after the peak T cell response.

A remark on this clone: Its antigen is still unknown.

The chain uses TRBV19 and TRBJ2-7; D call uncertain. The source of this sequence is an adult in good health. Sequencing was performed on peripheral blood, taken on day 0 of AZD1222 vaccination. CDR3 DNA: TGTGCCAGTAGTGACGAAACCTACGAGCAGTACTTC. Translating gives CASSDETYEQYF.